Described below is a single T cell receptor beta chain sequence and its context. It lacks a known antigen. Qualities for individual bases were not recorded, and no much larger clone is one base off. V is clipped by 4 bases and J by 5 bases, and the sequence between their germline boundaries is 9 bases long. From cysteine to phenylalanine, the CDR3 is 12 amino acids long. CDR3 DNA is the only sequence kept; it has 36 bases, read in frame from the first base. CDR1 SGHKS and CDR2 YYEKEE are derived from the germline V gene (reference sequence). This entry comes from a study of post-analysis software for immune sequencing data (dated by TCRdb to about 2015). With respect to the entire study: Relapsing-remitting, secondary progressive and progressive-relapsing multiple sclerosis were recorded as disease courses, and subtype annotation was lacking for some patients. The patient repertoires were compared against approximately twelve previously published healthy control repertoires obtained from donors aged 6 to 25 years. A subset of samples was prepared in parallel using single-end sample barcoding, then pooled and co-amplified after Illumina adapter ligation.

Overall study results and their limits: Normalized Chao1 diversity was significantly lower in multiple sclerosis patients than controls, suggesting substantial peripheral T-cell clonal expansion. When samples were clustered directly using the F measure, samples prepared in the same batch co-clustered strongly, which prompted a batch-effect correction. Patients showed significantly higher frequencies than controls for about 5 TRBV segments, among them TRBV5-6, TRBV5-1 and TRBV20-1. The multiple sclerosis patient group was slightly younger than the control group.

TCR beta repertoires were profiled from peripheral blood of approximately 13 young patients with multiple sclerosis to demonstrate the VDJtools post-analysis software. The patients with multiple sclerosis were children and adolescents between about 6 and 17 years of age. Receptor libraries were prepared by PCR. Sequenced using an Illumina HiSeq 2500. To reduce PCR and sequencing biases, unique molecular identifiers were incorporated into the TCR beta cDNA libraries. Roughly 500,000 cDNA molecules were obtained for every 1 to 10 million input T cells, so each molecule roughly corresponded to one T cell. The patient libraries were prepared and sequenced using the same protocol as the earlier healthy control dataset. Samples belonging to the same batch were prepared together, multiplexed and sequenced on a shared HiSeq lane. Concerning the study's data processing: MIGEC handled the raw barcoded reads, throwing out single-read molecular identifier groups before consensus assembly and CDR3 extraction. VDJtools was used for post-analysis of the clonotype tables, with diversity normalized by down-sampling every dataset to the smallest sample size. To correct batch-related cross-sample contamination, repertoire overlap clustering matched CDR3 amino acid sequences but not nucleotide sequences. TCRdb cleaned the public reads at Q25 with fastp, built clones with MiXCR and kept in-frame beta chains. Merged by CDR3 protein, the rows form single entries marked with the most common genes and DNA. The V and J calls here are based on TCRdb, not the publication. For this sample the table gives roughly 700,000 distinct CDR3 sequences, of which 25% to 30% were detected only once. 0.5% to 0.6% of the sample belongs to the ten largest clones.

This clonotype was obtained from a girl aged 10-17 years with multiple sclerosis. The sequence joins TRBV5-5 to TRBJ2-5; a weak D assignment points to TRBD1 (6 bases agree). The specimen was blood. The CDR3 has the sequence CASSMGAETQYF. The DNA is TGTGCCAGCAGCATGGGGGCGGAGACCCAGTACTTC.